This T cell receptor beta chain was sequenced for a study of cytomegalovirus exposure and HLA in healthy donors. Regarding the study as a whole: Cytomegalovirus association was listed for around 180 TCR beta chains.

Profiling relied on immunoSEQ multiplex PCR, and the TCRdb table lists in-frame clones only, not all of them. The profile shows 150,000 to 200,000 clones, roughly 84% of them singletons. CDR3 size: 14 residues. V lost 4 bases and J lost 0, with 10 bases in between. Germline V gene lookup returns CDR1 LNHDA and CDR2 SQIVND (reference sequence). With respect to this clone: Its matching antigen is unknown.

The chain combines TRBV19 with TRBJ2-7; tentative D call: TRBD1 (6 bases). The TCR was taken from a man under 40 in good health and CMV-seropositive. Source material: PBMCs. The DNA for the CDR3 is TGTGCCAGTAGTACTCAACAGGGCTCCTACGAGCAGTACTTC. Translated: CASSTQQGSYEQYF.